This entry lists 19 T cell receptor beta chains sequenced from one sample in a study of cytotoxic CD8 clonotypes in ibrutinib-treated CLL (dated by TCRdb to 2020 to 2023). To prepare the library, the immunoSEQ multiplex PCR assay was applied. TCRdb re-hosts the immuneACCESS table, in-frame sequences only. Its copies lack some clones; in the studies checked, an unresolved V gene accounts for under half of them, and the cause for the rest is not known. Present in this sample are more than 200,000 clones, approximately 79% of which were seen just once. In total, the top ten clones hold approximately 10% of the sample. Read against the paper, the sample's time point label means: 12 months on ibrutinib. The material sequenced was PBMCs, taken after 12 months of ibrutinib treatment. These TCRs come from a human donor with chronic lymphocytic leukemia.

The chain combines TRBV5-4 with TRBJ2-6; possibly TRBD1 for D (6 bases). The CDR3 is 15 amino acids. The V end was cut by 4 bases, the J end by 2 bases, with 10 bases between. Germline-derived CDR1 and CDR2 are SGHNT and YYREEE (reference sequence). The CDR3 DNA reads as TGTGCCAGCAGCCAGGACAGTCCTGGGGCCAACGTCCTGACTTTC. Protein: CASSQDSPGANVLTF.

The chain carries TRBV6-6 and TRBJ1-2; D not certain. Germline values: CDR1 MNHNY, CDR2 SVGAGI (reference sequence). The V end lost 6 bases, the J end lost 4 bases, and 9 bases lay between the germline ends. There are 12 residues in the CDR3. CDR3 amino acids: CASSAEGYGYTF. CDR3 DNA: TGTGCCAGCAGCGCAGAAGGCTATGGCTACACCTTC.

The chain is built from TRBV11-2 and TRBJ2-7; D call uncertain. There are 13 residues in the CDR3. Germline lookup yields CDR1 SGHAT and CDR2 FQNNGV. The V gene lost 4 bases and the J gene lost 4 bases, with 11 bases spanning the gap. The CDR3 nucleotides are TGTGCCAGCAGCTCCCCCCCTTTGTACGAGCAGTACTTC. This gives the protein CASSSPPLYEQYF.

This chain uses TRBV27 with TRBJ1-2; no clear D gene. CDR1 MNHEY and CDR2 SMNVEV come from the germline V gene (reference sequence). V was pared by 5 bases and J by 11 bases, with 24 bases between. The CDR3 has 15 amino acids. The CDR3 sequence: CASSQWGGEKPLYTF. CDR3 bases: TGTGCCAGCAGTCAGTGGGGTGGGGAAAAACCCTTGTACACCTTC.

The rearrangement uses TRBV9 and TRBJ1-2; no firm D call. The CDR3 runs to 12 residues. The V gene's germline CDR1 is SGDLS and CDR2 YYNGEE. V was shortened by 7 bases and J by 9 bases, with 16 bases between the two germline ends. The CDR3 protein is CASGRPSISYTF. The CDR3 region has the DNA TGTGCCAGCGGTAGGCCCTCTATAAGCTACACCTTC.

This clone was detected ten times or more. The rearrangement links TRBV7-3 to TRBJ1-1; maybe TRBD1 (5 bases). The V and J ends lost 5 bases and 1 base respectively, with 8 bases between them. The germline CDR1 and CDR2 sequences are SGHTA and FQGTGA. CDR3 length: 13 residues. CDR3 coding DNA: TGTGCCAGCAGCGTTCAGGGGAACACTGAAGCTTTCTTT. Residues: CASSVQGNTEAFF.

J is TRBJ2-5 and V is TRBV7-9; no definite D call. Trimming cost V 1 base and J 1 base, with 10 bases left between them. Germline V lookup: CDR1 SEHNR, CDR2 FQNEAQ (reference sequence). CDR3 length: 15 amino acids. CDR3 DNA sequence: TGTGCCAGCAGCTTAGTGTCCGGAATCCAAGAGACCCAGTACTTC. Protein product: CASSLVSGIQETQYF.

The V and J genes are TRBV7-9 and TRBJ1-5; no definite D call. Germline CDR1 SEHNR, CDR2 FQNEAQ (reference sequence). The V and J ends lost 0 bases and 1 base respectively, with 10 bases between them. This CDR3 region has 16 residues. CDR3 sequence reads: CASSLATGFSNQPQHF. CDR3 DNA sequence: TGTGCCAGCAGCTTAGCGACGGGGTTCAGCAATCAGCCCCAGCATTTT.

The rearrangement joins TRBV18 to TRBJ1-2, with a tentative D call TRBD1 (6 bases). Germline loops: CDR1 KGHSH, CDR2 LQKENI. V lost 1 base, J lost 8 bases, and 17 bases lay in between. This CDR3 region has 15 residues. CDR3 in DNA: TGTGCCAGCTCACCACTAGAGACAGGCGTAGAGGGCTACACCTTC. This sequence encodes CASSPLETGVEGYTF.

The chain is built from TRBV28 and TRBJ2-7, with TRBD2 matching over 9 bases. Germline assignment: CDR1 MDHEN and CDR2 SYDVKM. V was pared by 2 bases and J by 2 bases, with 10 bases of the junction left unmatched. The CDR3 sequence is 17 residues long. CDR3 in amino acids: CASSLGMGLAVTYEQYF. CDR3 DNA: TGTGCCAGCAGTTTAGGGATGGGACTAGCAGTTACCTACGAGCAGTACTTC. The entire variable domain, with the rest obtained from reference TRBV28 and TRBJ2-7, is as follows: DVKVTQSSRYLVKRTGEKVFLECVQDMDHENMFWYRQDPGLGLRLIYFSYDVKMKEKGDIPEGYSVSREKKERFSLILESASTNQTSMYLCASSLGMGLAVTYEQYFGPGTRLTVT.

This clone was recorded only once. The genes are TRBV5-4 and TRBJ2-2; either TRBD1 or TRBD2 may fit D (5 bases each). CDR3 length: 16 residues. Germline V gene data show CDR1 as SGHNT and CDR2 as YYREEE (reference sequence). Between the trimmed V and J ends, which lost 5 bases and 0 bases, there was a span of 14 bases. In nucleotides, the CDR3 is TGTGCCAGCAGTTTTCCCCGGGGCGCGAACACCGGGGAGCTGTTTTTT. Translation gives CASSFPRGANTGELFF.

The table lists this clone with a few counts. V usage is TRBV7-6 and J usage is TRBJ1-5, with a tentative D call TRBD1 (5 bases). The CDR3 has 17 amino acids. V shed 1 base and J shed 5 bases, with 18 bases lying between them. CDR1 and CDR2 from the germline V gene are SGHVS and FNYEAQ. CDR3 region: CASSLVAGDIPDQPQHF. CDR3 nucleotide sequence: TGTGCCAGCAGCTTAGTGGCGGGGGATATCCCGGATCAGCCCCAGCATTTT.

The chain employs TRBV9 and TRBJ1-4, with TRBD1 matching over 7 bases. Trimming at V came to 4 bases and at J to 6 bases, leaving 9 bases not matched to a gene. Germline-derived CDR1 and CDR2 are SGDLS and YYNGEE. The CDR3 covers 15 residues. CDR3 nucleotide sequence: TGTGCCAGCAGCAAGGGGGCGGCTTTCGATGAAAAACTGTTTTTT. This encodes CASSKGAAFDEKLFF.

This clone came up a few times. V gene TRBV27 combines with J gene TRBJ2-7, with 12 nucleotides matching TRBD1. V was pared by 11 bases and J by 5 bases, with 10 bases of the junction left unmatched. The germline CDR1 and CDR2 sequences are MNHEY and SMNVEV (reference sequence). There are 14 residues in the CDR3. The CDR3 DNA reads TGTGCCGCGGGGGCGGGGACAGGGGGCCACGAGCAGTACTTC. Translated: CAAGAGTGGHEQYF.

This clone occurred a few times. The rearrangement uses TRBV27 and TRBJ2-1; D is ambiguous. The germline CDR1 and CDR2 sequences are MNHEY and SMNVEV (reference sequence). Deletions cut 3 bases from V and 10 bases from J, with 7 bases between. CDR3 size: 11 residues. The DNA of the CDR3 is TGTGCCAGCAGTTTTCCCCCAGAGCAGTTCTTC. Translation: CASSFPPEQFF.

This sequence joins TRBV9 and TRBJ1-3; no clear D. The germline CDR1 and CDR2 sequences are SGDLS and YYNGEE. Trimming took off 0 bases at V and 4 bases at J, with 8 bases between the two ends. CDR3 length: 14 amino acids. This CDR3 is CASSVETTGNTIYF. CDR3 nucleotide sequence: TGTGCCAGCAGCGTAGAGACGACGGGAAACACCATATATTTT.

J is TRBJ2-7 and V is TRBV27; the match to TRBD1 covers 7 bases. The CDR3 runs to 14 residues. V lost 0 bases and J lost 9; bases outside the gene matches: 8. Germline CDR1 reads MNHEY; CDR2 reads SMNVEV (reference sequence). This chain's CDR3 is CASSLSRTGNRQYF. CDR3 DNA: TGTGCCAGCAGTTTATCGAGGACAGGAAATAGGCAGTACTTC.

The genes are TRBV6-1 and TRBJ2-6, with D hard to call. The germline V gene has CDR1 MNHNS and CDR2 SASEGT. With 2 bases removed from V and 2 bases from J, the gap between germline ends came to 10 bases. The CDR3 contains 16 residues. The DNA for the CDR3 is TGTGCCAGCAGTGAACGGGTGTCGGCTGGGGCCAACGTCCTGACTTTC. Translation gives CASSERVSAGANVLTF.

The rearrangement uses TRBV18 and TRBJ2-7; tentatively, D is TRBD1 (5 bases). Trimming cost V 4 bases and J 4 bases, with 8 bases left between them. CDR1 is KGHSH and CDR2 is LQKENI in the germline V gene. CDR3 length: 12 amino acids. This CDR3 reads CASSQDIYEQYF. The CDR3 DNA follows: TGTGCCAGCTCACAGGACATTTACGAGCAGTACTTC.